This TCR beta chain was observed in a study of T cell changes during pregnancy in multiple sclerosis. Germline CDR1 reads MNHNY; CDR2 reads SVGAGI (reference sequence). V was clipped by 6 bases and J by 3 bases, with 9 bases between them. The CDR3 extends over 12 amino acids. TCRdb keeps only in-frame clones here, not all; method: immunoSEQ multiplex PCR. The sample lists 50,000 to 60,000 clones; over 80% were seen once. The sequenced sample was CD4+ T cells from peripheral blood mononuclear cells, obtained in the first trimester of pregnancy. The chain carries TRBV6-6 and TRBJ2-7; tentatively, D is TRBD2 (5 bases). The sequence derives from a female donor with multiple sclerosis, enrolled in a pregnancy study. CDR3 protein: CASRYDYYEQYF. The CDR3 DNA reads as TGTGCCAGCAGGTACGACTACTACGAGCAGTACTTC.